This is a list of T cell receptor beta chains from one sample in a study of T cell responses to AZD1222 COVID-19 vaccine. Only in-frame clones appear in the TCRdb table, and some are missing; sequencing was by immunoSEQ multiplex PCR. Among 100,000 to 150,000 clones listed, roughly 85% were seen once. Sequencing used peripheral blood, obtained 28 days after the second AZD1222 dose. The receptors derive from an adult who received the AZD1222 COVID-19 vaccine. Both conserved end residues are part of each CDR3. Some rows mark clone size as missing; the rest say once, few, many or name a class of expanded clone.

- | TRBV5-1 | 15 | CASSLGDRGNQPQHF
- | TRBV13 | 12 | CASSFGVSGYTF
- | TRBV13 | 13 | CASSLTGEVGYTF
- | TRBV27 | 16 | CASSLLAVGGGEKLFF
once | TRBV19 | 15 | CASSTRTGTYNEQFF
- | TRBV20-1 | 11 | CSAPLDRLAFF
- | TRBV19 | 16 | CASTRSHSRGYNEQFF
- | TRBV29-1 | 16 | CSVRVQGSGLGSPLHF
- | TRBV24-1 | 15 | CATSDDGTGHQPQHF
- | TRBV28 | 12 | CASTYQNTEAFF
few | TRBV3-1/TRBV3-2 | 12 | CASSPDNRAQHF
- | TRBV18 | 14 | CASSPSVGTPEQYF
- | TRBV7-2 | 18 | CASSQRIRDRGYTGELFF
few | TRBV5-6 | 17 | CASSWRRTGVRATEAFF
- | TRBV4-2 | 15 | CASSQGVQGYQPQHF
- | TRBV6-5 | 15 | CASSRGQVSSTEAFF
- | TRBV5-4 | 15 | CASSLGQGGDEKLFF
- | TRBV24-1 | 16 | CATSDSGTGGYTEAFF
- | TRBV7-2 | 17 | CASSLIPGRGLYNEQFF
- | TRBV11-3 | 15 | CASSFGQGLYNEQFF
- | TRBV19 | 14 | CASSISGGDQPQHF
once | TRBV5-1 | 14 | CASSLQGTDTEAFF
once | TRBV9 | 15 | CASNRGGVNTGELFF
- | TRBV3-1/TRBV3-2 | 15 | CASSQDGLAEGTQYF
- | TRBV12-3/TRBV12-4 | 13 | CASSFTIQETQYF
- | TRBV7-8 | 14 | CASSWGTGNTEAFF
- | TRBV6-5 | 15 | CASSPTQGAAYGYTF
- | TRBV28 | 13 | CASRGGGNQPQHF
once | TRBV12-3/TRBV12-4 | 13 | CASTSPQGYEQYF
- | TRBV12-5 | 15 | CASGRGTGGMVAQYF
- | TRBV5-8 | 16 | CASSLWERATNEKLFF
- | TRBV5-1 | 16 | CASSSRVGWDTGELFF
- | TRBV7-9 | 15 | CASSLSHRAEYEQYF
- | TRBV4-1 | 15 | CASSPDRGVSYEQYF
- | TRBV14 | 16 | CASSQSGGQVLYGYTF
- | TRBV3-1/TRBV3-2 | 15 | CASSPGSAANTEAFF
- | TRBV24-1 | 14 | CATSDYRRTDTQYF
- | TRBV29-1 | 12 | CSVIGGAYGYTF
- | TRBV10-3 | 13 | CAISESGVRSYTF
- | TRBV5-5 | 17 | CASSRVGAGTNYNEQFF
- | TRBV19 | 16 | CASSNTGGGSYNEQFF
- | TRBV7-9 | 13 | CASSFYENTEAFF
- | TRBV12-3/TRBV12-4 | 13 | CASSLIHSPEAFF
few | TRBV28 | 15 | CASSGIAGGRNTQYF
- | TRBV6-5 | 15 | CASSSLGPGGQPQHF
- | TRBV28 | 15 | CASNSRTGLFYEQYF
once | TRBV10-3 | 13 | CAISGKGDLGYTF
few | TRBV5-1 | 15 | CASSRAGTGEDGYTF
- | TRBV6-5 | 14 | CASRGIGQTHEQYF
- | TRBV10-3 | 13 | CAISTGEIDGYTF
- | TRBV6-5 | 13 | CASSRGQGTEAFF